This T cell receptor (beta chain) was documented in a study of T-cell memory formation after mild COVID-19. CDR3 length: 16 residues. V dropped 5 bases and J dropped 2 bases, with 18 bases sitting between them. The V gene's germline CDR1 is SGHVS and CDR2 FQNEAQ. There are a few counts of this clonotype. As yet, its antigen is unknown. Using constant-segment primers, 5'RACE produced TCR alpha and TCR beta cDNA libraries carrying sample barcodes and UMIs. TCRdb re-analysed the 5' RACE reads in MiXCR, keeping a single row per CDR3 protein. The sample records fewer than 110,000 distinct CDR3 sequences, around 15% being singletons. Broader study findings: Contracting clones from day 15 to 85 had balanced CD4/CD8; later expanders favoured CD4+. Cross-reactive memory appears to have joined, as suggested by some responding clones showing up in pre-infection memory.

V usage is TRBV7-8 and J usage is TRBJ1-1; possibly TRBD1 for D (6 bases). Sequencing was carried out using PBMCs or a T cell subset sorted from them (not recorded which). This sequence was found in a young man who had mild COVID-19 (a few samples of this study predate the infection). Cell type and time point are not known. The CDR3 DNA is TGTGCCAGCAGCCCGAATTGGGGGGACACCAACACTGAAGCTTTCTTT. It is translated as CASSPNWGDTNTEAFF.